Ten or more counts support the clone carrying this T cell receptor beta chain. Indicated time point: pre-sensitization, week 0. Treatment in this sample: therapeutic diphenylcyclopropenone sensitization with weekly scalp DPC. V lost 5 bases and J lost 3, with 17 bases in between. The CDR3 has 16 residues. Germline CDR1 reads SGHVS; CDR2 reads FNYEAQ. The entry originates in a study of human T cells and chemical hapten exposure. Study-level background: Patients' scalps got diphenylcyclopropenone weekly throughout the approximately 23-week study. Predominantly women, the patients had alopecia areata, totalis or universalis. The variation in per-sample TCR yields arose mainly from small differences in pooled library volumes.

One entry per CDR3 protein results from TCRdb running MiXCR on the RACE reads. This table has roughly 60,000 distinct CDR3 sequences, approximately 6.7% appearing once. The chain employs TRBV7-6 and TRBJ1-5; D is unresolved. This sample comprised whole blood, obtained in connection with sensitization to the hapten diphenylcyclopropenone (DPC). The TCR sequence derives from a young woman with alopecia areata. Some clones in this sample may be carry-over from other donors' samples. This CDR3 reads CASSPQSVRLNQPQHF. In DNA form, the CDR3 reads TGTGCCAGCAGCCCCCAGTCGGTTAGACTCAATCAGCCCCAGCATTTT.